The 5 T cell receptor beta chains reported below all come from one sample, sequenced in a study of cytomegalovirus exposure and HLA in healthy donors. Vbeta (60) and Jbeta (13) primers were used in the PCR. The data were produced by immunoSEQ multiplex PCR, yet TCRdb's version contains in-frame clones alone and is incomplete. The repertoire holds 150,000 to 180,000 clones, 65% to 75% seen once, with less than 3.5% in the top ten. The specimen was PBMCs. The receptor source for this set is a man aged 18 to 35 in good health and CMV-seronegative.

The rearrangement joins TRBV27 to TRBJ1-2; D is ambiguous. The V end lost 8 bases, the J end lost 0 bases, and 13 bases lay between the germline ends. CDR1 is MNHEY and CDR2 is SMNVEV in the germline V gene (reference sequence). The CDR3 contains 14 residues. The chain's CDR3 is CASSAWRANYGYTF. The DNA for the CDR3 is TGTGCCAGCTCGGCTTGGAGGGCTAACTATGGCTACACCTTC.

The chain combines TRBV5-1 with TRBJ1-4, with TRBD1 identical over 7 bases. The germline gives CDR1 SGHRS, CDR2 YFSETQ. J gave up 0 bases and V 4 bases, and 3 bases lay outside the gene matches. The CDR3 runs 15 residues. DNA of the CDR3: TGCGCCAGCAGCCCCCAGGGGGCAACTAATGAAAAACTGTTTTTT. This sequence encodes CASSPQGATNEKLFF.

The V call is TRBV5-6, the J call TRBJ1-6, with a tentative D call TRBD1 (5 bases). V was clipped by 0 bases and J by 10 bases, with 8 bases between them. Germline V gene data show CDR1 as SGHDT and CDR2 as YYEEEE. The CDR3 covers 13 residues. CDR3 DNA: TGTGCCAGCAGCTTGGGGGGGGGATCACCCCTCCACTTT. As protein: CASSLGGGSPLHF.

In DNA, the CDR3 is TGCGCCAGCAGCCAAGATGTGGCCTCAAACACTGAAGCTTTCTTT. Protein sequence: CASSQDVASNTEAFF. The V and J genes are TRBV4-1 and TRBJ1-1; D remains ambiguous. The CDR3 consists of 15 residues. The germline V and J ends were trimmed by 0 bases and 2 bases, with 10 bases remaining between them. Germline V lookup: CDR1 MGHRA, CDR2 YSYEKL.

J is TRBJ1-4 and V is TRBV30; D is unresolved. Trimming took off 4 bases at V and 4 bases at J, with 16 bases between the two ends. This CDR3 comprises 15 residues. Looked up from germline, CDR1 is GTSNPN and CDR2 is SVGIG (reference sequence). The CDR3 protein is CAWTRIGSNNEKLFF. CDR3 sequence (DNA): TGTGCCTGGACCCGAATTGGCTCGAATAATGAAAAACTGTTTTTT. Full variable domain (outside the CDR3, taken from reference TRBV30 and TRBJ1-4): SQTIHQWPATLVQPVGSPLSLECTVEGTSNPNLYWYRQAAGRGLQLLFYSVGIGQISSEVPQNLSASRPQDRQFILSSKKLLLSDSGFYLCAWTRIGSNNEKLFFGSGTQLSVL.